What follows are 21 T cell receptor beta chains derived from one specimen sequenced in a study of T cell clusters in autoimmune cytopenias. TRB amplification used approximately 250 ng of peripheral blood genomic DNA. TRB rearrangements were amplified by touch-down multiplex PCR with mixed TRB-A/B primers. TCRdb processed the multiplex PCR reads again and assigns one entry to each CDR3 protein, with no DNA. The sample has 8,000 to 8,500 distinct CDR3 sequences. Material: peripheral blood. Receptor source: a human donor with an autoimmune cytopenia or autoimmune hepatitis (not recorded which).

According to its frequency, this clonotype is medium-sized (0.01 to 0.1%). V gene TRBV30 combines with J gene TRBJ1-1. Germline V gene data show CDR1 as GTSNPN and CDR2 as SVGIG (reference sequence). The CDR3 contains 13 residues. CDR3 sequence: CAWSVQGNTEAFF.

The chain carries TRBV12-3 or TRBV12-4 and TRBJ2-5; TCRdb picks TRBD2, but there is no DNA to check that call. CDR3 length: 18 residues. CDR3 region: CASSYSPRLAVGVETQYF.

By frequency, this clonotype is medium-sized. CDR3: CASSVDRGNYGYTF. The J gene is TRBJ1-2, the V gene TRBV6-1; TCRdb outputs TRBD1, but without DNA this stays unchecked. The germline V gene has CDR1 MNHNS and CDR2 SASEGT. There are 14 residues in the CDR3.

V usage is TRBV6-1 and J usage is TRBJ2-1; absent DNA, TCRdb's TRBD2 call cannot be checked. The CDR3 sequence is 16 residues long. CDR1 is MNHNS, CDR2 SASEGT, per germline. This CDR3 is CASTSGLAGMNNEQFF.

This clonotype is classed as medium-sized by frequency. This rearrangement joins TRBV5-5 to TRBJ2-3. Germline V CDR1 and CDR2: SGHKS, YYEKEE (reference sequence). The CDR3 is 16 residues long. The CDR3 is CASSWRLAGGTDTQYF.

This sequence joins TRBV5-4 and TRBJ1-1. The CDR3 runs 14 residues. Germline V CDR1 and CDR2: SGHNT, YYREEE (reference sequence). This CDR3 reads CASSWSGGLTEAFF.

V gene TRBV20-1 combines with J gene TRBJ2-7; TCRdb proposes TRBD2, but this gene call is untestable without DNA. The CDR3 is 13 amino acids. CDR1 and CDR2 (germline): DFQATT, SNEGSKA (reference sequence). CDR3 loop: CSAGTSGWYEQYF.

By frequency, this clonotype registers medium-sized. CDR3: CASSIDRDSQETQYF. The genes are TRBV19 and TRBJ2-5; TCRdb gives TRBD1 as the D gene, but with no DNA this cannot be confirmed. The CDR3 is made up of 15 amino acids. CDR1 is LNHDA, CDR2 SQIVND, per germline (reference sequence).

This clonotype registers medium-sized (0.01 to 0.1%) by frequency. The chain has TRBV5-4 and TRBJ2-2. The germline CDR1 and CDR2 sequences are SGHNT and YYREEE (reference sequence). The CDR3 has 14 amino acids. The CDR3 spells CASSYRTHTGELFF. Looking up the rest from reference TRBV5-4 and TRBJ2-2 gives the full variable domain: ETGVTQSPTHLIKTRGQQVTLRCSSQSGHNTVSWYQQALGQGPQFIFQYYREEENGRGNFPPRFSGLQFPNYSSELNVNALELDDSALYLCASSYRTHTGELFFGEGSRLTVL.

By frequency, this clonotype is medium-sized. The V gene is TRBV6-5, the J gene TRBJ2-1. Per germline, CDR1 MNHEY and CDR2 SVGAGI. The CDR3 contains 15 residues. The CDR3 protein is CASTRGDYGFNEQFF.

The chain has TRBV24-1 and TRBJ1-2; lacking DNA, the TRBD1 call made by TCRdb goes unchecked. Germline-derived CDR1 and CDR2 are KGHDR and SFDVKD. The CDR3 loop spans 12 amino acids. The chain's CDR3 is CATSTGPGGYTF.

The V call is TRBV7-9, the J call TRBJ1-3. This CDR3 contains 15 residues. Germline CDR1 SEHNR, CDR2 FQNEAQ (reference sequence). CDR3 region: CASSLAGSIGDTIYF.

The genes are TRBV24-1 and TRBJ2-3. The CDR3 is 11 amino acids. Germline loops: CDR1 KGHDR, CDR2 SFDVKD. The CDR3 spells CATGNADTQYF.

CDR3 protein: CASSTGQDSNQPQHF. This chain joins TRBV19 and TRBJ1-5; with no DNA, the TCRdb D assignment of TRBD1 cannot be verified. This CDR3 comprises 15 residues. Germline values: CDR1 LNHDA, CDR2 SQIVND (reference sequence).

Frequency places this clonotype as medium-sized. This CDR3 is CASSPSGSRNEQYF. The rearrangement uses TRBV6-2 or TRBV6-3 and TRBJ2-7; the TRBD2 assignment by TCRdb is unverifiable without DNA. This CDR3 contains 14 residues. Germline V CDR1 and CDR2: MNHEY, SVGEGT.

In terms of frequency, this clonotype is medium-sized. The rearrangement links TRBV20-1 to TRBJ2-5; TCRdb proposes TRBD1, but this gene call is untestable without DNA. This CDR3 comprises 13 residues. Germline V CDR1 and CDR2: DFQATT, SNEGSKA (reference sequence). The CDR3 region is CSASAGQGQTQYF.

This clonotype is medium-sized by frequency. The CDR3 reads CSAGTSNSYEQYF. V and J are TRBV29-1 and TRBJ2-7; TCRdb's D call of TRBD2 is untestable without DNA. Per the germline V gene, CDR1 is SQVTM and CDR2 is ANQGSEA. The CDR3 is 13 amino acids.

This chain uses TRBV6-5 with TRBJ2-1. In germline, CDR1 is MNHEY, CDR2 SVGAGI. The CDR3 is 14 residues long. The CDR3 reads CASNLQLSYNEQFF.

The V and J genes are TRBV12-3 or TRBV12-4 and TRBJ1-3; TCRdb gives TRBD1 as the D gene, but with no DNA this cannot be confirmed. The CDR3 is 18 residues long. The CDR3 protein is CASSLDRVLGHSGNTIYF.

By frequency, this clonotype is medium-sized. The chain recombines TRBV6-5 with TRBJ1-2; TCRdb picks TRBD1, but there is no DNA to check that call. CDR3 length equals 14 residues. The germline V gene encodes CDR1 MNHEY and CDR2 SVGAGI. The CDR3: CASSYSGPAASYTF.

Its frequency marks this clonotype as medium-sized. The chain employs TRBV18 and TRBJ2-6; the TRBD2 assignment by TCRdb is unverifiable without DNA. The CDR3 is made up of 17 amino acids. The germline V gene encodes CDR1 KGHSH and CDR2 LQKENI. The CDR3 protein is CASSPTSGGAGANVLTF.